This T cell receptor (beta chain) derives from a study of graft-versus-host responses after intestinal transplantation. Background on the study: Recipients uniformly received anti-thymocyte globulin induction, followed by tacrolimus and steroids for roughly 3 years.

Findings and limits, study-wide: There was an association between peak levels of circulating GvH clones and early post-transplant HvG declines.

This CDR3 has 15 residues. With 2 bases removed from V and 0 bases from J, the gap between germline ends came to 10 bases. Looked up from germline, CDR1 is LNHDA and CDR2 is SQIVND (reference sequence). Measured with immunoSEQ multiplex PCR; TCRdb has only the in-frame clones, and not every one. The table lists about 39,000 clones, approximately 93% of them singletons. Comment on this clone: Its specificity is not known.

The source was PBMCs, collected roughly 110 weeks after intestinal transplantation. The clonotype was recovered from a human patient who received an intestinal transplant, so some T cells may come from the graft donor. V gene TRBV19 combines with J gene TRBJ1-2; possible D gene TRBD1, 5 bases. Here the CDR3 DNA reads TGTGCCAGTAGTATATTTGGGGCAGCTAACTATGGCTACACCTTC. The encoded protein is CASSIFGAANYGYTF.